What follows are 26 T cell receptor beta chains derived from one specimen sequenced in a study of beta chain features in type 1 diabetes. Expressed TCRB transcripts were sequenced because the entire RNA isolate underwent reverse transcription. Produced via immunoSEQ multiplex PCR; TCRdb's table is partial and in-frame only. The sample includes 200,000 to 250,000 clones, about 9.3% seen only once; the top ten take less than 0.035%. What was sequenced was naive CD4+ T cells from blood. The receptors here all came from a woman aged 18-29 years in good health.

This CDR3 is CASSPPAGGPADTQYF. Here the CDR3 DNA reads TGTGCCAGCTCACCACCCGCGGGAGGGCCAGCAGATACGCAGTATTTT. The V and J genes are TRBV18 and TRBJ2-3; 9 bases line up with TRBD2. The CDR3 loop spans 16 amino acids. Germline assignment: CDR1 KGHSH and CDR2 LQKENI. Unmatched junction bases numbered 5, after V lost 0 bases and J lost 4 bases.

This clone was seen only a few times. CDR3 in amino acids: CASSYSWEGGELFF. The CDR3, as DNA: TGTGCCAGCAGTTACTCGTGGGAGGGCGGGGAGCTGTTTTTT. This chain connects TRBV6-6 to TRBJ2-2; TRBD2 matches 7 bases. With V trimmed by 0 bases and J by 7 bases, 2 bases remained unmatched. Germline lookup yields CDR1 MNHNY and CDR2 SVGAGI (reference sequence). The CDR3 length is 14 residues.

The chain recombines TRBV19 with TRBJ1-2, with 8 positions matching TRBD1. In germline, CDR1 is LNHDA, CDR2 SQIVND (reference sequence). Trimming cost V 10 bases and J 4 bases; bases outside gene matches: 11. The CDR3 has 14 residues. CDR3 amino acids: CATRPRQGLYGYTF. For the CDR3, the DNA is TGTGCCACCAGACCCCGACAGGGGCTCTATGGCTACACCTTC.

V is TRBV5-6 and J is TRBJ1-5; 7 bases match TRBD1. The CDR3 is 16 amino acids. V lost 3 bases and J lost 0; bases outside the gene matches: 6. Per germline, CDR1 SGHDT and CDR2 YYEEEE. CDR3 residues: CASSSTGQHSNQPQHF. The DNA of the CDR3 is TGTGCCAGCAGCTCAACGGGACAGCATAGCAATCAGCCCCAGCATTTT. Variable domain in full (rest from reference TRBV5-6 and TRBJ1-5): DAGVTQSPTHLIKTRGQQVTLRCSPKSGHDTVSWYQQALGQGPQFIFQYYEEEERQRGNFPDRFSGHQFPNYSSELNVNALLLGDSALYLCASSSTGQHSNQPQHFGDGTRLSIL.

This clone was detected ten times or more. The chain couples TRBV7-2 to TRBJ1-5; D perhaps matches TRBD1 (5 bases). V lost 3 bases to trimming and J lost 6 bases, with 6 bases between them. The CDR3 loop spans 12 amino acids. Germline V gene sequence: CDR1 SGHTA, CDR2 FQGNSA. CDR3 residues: CASSLGGQPQHF. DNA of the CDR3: TGTGCCAGCAGCTTGGGGGGTCAGCCCCAGCATTTT.

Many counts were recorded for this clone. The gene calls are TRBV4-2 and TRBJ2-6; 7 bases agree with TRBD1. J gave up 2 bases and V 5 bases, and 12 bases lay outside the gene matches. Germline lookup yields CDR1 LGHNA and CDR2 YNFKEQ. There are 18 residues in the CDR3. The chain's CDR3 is CASSSIKNRGAGANVLTF. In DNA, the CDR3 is TGTGCCAGCAGCTCGATAAAGAACAGGGGCGCTGGGGCCAACGTCCTGACTTTC.

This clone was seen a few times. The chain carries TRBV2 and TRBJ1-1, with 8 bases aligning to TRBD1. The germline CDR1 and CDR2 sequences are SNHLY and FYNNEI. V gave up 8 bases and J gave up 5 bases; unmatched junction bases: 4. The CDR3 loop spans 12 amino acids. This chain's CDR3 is CASVQGATEAFF. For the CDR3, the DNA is TGTGCCAGCGTCCAGGGGGCGACTGAAGCTTTCTTT.

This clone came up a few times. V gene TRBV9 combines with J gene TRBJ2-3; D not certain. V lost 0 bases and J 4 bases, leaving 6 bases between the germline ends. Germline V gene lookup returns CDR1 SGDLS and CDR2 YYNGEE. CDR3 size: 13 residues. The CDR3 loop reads CASSVVTADTQYF. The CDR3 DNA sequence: TGTGCCAGCAGCGTAGTTACGGCAGATACGCAGTATTTT. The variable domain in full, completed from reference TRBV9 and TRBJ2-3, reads DSGVTQTPKHLITATGQRVTLRCSPRSGDLSVYWYQQSLDQGLQFLIQYYNGEERAKGNILERFSAQQFPDLHSELNLSSLELGDSALYFCASSVVTADTQYFGPGTRLTVL.

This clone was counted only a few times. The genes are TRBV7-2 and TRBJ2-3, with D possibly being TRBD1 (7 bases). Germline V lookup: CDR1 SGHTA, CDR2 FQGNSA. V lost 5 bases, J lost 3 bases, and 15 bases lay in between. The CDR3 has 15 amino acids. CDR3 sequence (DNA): TGTGCCAGCAGCGCCCAGGGGGGCCGAACAGATACGCAGTATTTT. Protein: CASSAQGGRTDTQYF.

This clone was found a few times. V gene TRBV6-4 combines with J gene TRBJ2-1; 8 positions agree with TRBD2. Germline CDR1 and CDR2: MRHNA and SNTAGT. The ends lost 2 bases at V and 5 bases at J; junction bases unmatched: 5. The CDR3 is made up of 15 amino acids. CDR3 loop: CASSDPRGGDNEQFF. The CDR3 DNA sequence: TGTGCCAGCAGTGACCCCCGGGGGGGGGACAATGAGCAGTTCTTC.

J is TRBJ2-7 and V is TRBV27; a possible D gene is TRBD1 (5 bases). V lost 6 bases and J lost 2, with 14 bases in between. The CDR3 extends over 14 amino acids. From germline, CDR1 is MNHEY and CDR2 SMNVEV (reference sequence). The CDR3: CASSQGVLAYEQYF. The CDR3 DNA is TGTGCCAGCAGCCAAGGGGTTCTGGCCTACGAGCAGTACTTC.

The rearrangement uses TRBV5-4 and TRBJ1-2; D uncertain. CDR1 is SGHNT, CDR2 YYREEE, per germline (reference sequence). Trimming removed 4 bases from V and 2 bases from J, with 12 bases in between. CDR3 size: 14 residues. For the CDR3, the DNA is TGTGCCAGCAGCGTCGACAAGAGCAACTATGGCTACACCTTC. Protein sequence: CASSVDKSNYGYTF.

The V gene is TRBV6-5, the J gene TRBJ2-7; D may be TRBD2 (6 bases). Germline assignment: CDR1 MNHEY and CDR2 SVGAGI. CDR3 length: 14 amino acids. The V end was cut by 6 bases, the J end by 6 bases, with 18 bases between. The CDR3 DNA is TGTGCCAGCAGCCGGGACTTCCAGACCGCCGAGCAGTACTTC. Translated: CASSRDFQTAEQYF.

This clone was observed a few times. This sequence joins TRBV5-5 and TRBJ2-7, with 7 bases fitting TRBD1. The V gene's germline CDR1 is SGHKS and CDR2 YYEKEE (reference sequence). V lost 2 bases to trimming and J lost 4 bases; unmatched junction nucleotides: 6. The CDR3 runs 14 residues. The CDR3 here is CASSFTGTAYEQYF. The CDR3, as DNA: TGTGCCAGCAGCTTTACCGGGACAGCTTACGAGCAGTACTTC.

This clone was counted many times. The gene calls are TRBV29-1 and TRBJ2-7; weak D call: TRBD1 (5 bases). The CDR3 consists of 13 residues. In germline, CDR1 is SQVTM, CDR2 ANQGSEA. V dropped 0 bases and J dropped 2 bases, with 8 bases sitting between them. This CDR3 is CSVEESDTYEQYF. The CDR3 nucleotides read TGCAGCGTTGAAGAATCGGACACCTACGAGCAGTACTTC.

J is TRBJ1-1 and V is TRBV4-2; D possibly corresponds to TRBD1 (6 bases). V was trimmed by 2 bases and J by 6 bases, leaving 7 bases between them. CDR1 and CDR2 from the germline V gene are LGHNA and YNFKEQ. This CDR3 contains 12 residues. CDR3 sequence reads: CASSQTGSEAFF. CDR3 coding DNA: TGTGCCAGCAGCCAAACAGGGTCTGAAGCTTTCTTT.

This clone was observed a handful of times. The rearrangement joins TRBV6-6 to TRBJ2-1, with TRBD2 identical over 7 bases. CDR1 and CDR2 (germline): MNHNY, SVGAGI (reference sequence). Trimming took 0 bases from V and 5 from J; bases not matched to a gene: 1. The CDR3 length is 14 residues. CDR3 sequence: CASSYSRGDNEQFF. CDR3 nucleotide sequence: TGTGCCAGCAGTTACTCCCGGGGGGACAATGAGCAGTTCTTC.

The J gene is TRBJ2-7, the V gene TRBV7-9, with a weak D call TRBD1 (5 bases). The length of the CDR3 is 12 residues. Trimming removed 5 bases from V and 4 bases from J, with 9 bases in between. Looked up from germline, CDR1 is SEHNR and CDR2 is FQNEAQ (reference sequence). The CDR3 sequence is CASSIDSYEQYF. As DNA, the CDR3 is TGTGCCAGCAGCATCGACAGTTACGAGCAGTACTTC.

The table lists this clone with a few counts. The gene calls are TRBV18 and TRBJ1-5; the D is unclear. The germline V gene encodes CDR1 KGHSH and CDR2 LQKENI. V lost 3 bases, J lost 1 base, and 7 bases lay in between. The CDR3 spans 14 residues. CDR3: CASSPVRSNQPQHF. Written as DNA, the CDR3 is TGTGCCAGCTCACCCGTGAGGAGCAATCAGCCCCAGCATTTT.

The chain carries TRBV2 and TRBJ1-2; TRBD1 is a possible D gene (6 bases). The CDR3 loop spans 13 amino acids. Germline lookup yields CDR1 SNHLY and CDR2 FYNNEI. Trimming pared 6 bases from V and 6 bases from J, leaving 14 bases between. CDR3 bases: TGTGCCAGCAGCCTCGAAGGGGGGGATGGCTACACCTTC. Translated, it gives CASSLEGGDGYTF.

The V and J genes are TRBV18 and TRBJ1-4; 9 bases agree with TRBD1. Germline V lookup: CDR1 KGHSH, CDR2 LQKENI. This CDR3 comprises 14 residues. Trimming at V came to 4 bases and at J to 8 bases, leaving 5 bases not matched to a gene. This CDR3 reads CASSRTGEGEKLFF. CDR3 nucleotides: TGTGCCAGCTCACGGACAGGGGAAGGCGAAAAACTGTTTTTT.

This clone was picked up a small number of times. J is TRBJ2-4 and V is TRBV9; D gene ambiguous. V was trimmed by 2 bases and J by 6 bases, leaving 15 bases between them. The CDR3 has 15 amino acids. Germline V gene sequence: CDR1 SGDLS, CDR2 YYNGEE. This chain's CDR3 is CASSVRSGSGNIQYF. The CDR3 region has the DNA TGTGCCAGCAGCGTTAGATCTGGTTCAGGAAACATTCAGTACTTC.

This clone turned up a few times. The CDR3 coding sequence is TGTGCCAGCAGCTTAGTCGCCGGGACAGGGGATAACACTGAAGCTTTCTTT. It codes for CASSLVAGTGDNTEAFF. This chain uses TRBV7-9 with TRBJ1-1; the match to TRBD1 covers 10 bases. Germline V CDR1 and CDR2: SEHNR, FQNEAQ (reference sequence). The CDR3 length is 17 residues. V shed 1 base and J 2 bases; nucleotides not matched to a gene: 7.

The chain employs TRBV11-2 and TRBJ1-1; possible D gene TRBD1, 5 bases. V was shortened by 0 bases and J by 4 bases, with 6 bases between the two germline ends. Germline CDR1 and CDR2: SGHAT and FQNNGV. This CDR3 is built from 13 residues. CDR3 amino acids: CASSLDRATEAFF. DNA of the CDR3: TGTGCCAGCAGCTTAGACAGGGCCACTGAAGCTTTCTTT.

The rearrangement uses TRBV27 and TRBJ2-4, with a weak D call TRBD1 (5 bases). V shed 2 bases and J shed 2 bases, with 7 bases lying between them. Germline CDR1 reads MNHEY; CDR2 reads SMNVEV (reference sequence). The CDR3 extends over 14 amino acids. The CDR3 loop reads CASSLQGTKNIQYF. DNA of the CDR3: TGTGCCAGCAGTTTACAGGGAACCAAAAACATTCAGTACTTC.

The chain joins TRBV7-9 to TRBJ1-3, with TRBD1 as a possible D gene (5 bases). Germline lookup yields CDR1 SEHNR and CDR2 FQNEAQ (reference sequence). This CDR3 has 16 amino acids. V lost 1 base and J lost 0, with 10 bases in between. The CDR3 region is CASSLGGGHSGNTIYF. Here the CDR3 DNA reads TGTGCCAGCAGCTTAGGAGGCGGACACTCTGGAAACACCATATATTTT.